This paragraph covers one T cell receptor beta chain sequence. The sample comes from a study of blood T cell repertoires in COVID-19. As for the study in general: The United States, Italy and Spain provided the acute and convalescent COVID-19 samples. In each case, the material was cDNA or gDNA derived from T cells, B-cell-depleted T cells, or PBMCs.

Per the original data handling: Amplification from reference gene primers served as the basis for estimated nucleated cell counts. Produced via immunoSEQ multiplex PCR; TCRdb's table is partial and in-frame only. V and J calls and clone size are those listed in that table; D and trimming were worked out from the DNA. The sample lists some 97,000 clones, just under 95% seen once, with approximately 5.1% in the top ten. The CDR3 length is 11 residues. Trimming removed 3 bases at V and 10 bases at J, with 7 bases between. The chain recombines TRBV12-3 or TRBV12-4 with TRBJ2-1, with D unresolved. This clonotype was sampled from a man aged 65 to 79 with acute or convalescent COVID-19. Sequenced: peripheral blood. CDR3 protein: CASSFHQEQFF. DNA of the CDR3: TGTGCCAGCAGTTTCCATCAGGAGCAGTTCTTC.